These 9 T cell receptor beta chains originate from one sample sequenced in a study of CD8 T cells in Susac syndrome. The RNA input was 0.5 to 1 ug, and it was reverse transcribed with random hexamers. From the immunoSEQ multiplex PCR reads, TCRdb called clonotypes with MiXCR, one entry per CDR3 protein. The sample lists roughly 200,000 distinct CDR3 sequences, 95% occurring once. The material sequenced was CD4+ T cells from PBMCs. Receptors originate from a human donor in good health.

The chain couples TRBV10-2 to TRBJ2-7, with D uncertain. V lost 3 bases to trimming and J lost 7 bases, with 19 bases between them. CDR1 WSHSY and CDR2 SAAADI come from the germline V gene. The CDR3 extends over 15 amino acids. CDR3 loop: CASSDDRLRGPEQYV. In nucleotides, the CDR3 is TGCGCCAGCAGTGACGACCGACTCCGAGGACCGGAGCAGTACGTC.

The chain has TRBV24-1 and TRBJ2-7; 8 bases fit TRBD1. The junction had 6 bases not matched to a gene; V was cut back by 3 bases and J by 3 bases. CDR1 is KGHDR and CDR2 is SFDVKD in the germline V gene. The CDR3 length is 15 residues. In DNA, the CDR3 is TGTGCCACCAGTGATCCAAGGACAGGGAGCTACGAGCAGTACTTC. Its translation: CATSDPRTGSYEQYF.

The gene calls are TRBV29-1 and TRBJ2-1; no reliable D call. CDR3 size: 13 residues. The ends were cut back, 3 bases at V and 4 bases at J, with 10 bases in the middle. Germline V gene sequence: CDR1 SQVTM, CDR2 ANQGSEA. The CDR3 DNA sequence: TGCAGCGTTGAGATAGTGAGTTACAATGAGCAGTTCTTC. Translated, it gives CSVEIVSYNEQFF.

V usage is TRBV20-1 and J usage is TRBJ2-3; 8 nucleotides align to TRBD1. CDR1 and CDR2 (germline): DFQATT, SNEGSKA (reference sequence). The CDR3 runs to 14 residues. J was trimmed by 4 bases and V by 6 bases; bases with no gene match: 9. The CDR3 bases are TGCAGTGCGACAGGGGCCGGGTGGGCAGATACGCAGTATTTT. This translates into CSATGAGWADTQYF.

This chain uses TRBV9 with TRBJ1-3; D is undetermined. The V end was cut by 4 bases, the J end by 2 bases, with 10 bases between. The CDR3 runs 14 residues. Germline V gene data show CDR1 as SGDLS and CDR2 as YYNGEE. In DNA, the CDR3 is TGTGCCAGCAGCATGGGAGGGACTGGAAACACCATATATTTT. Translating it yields CASSMGGTGNTIYF.

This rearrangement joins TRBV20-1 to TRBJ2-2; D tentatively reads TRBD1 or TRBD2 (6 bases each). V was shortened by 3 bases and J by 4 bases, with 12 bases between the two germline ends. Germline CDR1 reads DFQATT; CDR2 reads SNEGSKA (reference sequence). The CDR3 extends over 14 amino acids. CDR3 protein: CSARKGGSTGELFF. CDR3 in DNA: TGCAGTGCTAGGAAGGGGGGTAGCACCGGGGAGCTGTTTTTT.

The CDR3: CASSPLSGRGYTF. The CDR3 DNA reads as TGTGCCAGCAGCCCCCTCTCGGGCCGTGGCTACACCTTC. The chain has TRBV28 and TRBJ1-2; unclear D gene. The CDR3 runs to 13 residues. V was clipped by 6 bases and J by 7 bases, with 15 bases between them. Germline V gives CDR1 MDHEN, CDR2 SYDVKM.

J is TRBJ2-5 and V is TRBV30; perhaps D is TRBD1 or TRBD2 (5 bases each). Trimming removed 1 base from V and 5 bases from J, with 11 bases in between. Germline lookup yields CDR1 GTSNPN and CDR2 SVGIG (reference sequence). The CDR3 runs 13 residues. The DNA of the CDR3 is TGTGCCTGGAGTGGGGACCTTCGGGAGACCCAGTACTTC. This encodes CAWSGDLRETQYF.

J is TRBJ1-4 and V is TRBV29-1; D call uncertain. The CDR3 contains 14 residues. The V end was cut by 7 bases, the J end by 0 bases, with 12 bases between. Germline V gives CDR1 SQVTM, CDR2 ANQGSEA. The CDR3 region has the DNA TGCAGCGCGTTAGCAGGAGCAACTAATGAAAAACTGTTTTTT. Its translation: CSALAGATNEKLFF. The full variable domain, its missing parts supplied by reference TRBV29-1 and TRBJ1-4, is SAVISQKPSRDICQRGTSLTIQCQVDSQVTMMFWYRQQPGQSLTLIATANQGSEATYESGFVIDKFPISRPNLTFSTLTVSNMSPEDSSIYLCSALAGATNEKLFFGSGTQLSVL.